The source of this T cell receptor beta chain is a study of blood T cell repertoires in COVID-19 (dated by TCRdb to about 2020). For context, the study as a whole: Collaborator samples came from the United States, Italy and Spain and covered acute and convalescent phases of COVID-19. Subjects who had been exposed to COVID-19, were actively infected with it, or had recovered from it provided the deeply sampled blood TCRbeta repertoires that made up the dataset. Samples came from the ongoing ImmuneRACE study (first 160 participants) plus 1,254 subjects from 6 global collaborators. HLA class I and class II types, where available, came from metadata supplied by the sample provider rather than from assay-based typing. The repertoires were released in a freely available public database intended as a resource for research on the immune response to SARS-CoV-2. The prospective study material was composed of cDNA or gDNA derived from T cells, B-cell-depleted T cells, or PBMCs. Nearly every sample came with metadata listing a de-identified subject ID, COVID-19 status, age in years and sex.

Study-wide findings and limitations: Clinical and demographic metadata were provided uncurated, with the amount varying by source and participant.

For CDR1 and CDR2, the germline V gene lists SGHTA and FQGNSA. Counted from cysteine to phenylalanine, this CDR3 has 15 amino acids. The read is trimmed to its CDR3 DNA, 45 bases read in frame from base 1. Ends trimmed: V by 5 bases, J by 6 bases; bases unmatched to a gene: 8. The count of this clone is one. The specificity of this receptor is unknown. Base qualities are missing; no much larger clone stands one base away. The immunoSEQ Assay, a bias-controlled multiplex PCR, was used to amplify TCRbeta CDR3 regions from genomic DNA. In the paper's pipeline: Within the assay, amplification of reference gene primers was used to estimate how many nucleated cells each sample contained. To quantify the absolute abundance of each unique TCRbeta CDR3 rearrangement, sequence reads were collapsed and filtered. For each sample, productive Simpson clonality was calculated as the square root of Simpson's diversity index over productive rearrangements. What TCRdb holds here is the immuneACCESS table cut down to in-frame rearrangements. Part of the clones is not present; checked against another copy, under half of the missing clones reflect an unresolved V gene, and the others are unexplained. The V and J calls and clone size were taken over from that table, and D and trimming were inferred from the DNA. The sample includes approximately 170,000 clones, with approximately 80% observed a single time. The ten largest clones take up less than 15% of the sample.

In the prospective study, participants were 18 to 89 years old, resided in fewer than 25 geographic areas of the United States, and were enrolled through a virtual design. In the prospective study, participants were assigned to cohorts based on the clinical history participants reported in a screening survey and a study questionnaire. Recovered participants in ImmuneRACE Cohort 3 were defined as having two consecutive negative NP/OP PCR tests, clearance from a healthcare professional, or resolution of symptoms. Each participant in the prospective study had whole blood, serum and a nasopharyngeal or oropharyngeal swab collected by mobile phlebotomists. Prospective study participants could optionally give additional blood draws and questionnaires over an approximately 2-month period. Before DNA extraction, prospective study blood samples were shipped either frozen or at room temperature.

Sample: PBMCs or T cells enriched from blood (not recorded which). Recombination connected TRBV7-2 to TRBJ1-5, and TRBD1 aligns with 9 junction nucleotides. The clonotype was recovered from a middle-aged man who had recovered from COVID-19. This receptor carries the CDR3 CASSRTQGAGQPQHF. The nucleotides are TGTGCCAGCAGCAGGACACAGGGGGCAGGTCAGCCCCAGCATTTT.